This TCR beta chain was captured in a study of blood T cell repertoires in COVID-19. Study as a whole: Material from acute and convalescent COVID-19 was sourced from the United States, Italy and Spain. T cells, B-cell-depleted T cells, or PBMCs supplied cDNA or gDNA.

Original handling: Amplification with reference gene primers provided the estimates of nucleated cell counts. The method was immunoSEQ multiplex PCR; TCRdb's version includes in-frame clones alone and lacks a portion of them. That table furnishes V, J and clone size, whereas the DNA furnished D and trimming. The data show 60,000 to 85,000 clones, 70% to 80% seen once. Trimming stripped 4 bases from V and 2 bases from J, with 13 bases between. CDR3 length: 15 amino acids. Germline V gene data show CDR1 as KGHDR and CDR2 as SFDVKD. This clone was observed once. The sequence was obtained from a human donor in a cohort sampled during active COVID-19. Input material: peripheral blood. The chain couples TRBV24-1 to TRBJ2-5; no clear D. The CDR3 spells CATSDPTPPQETQYF. In nucleotides, the CDR3 is TGTGCCACCAGTGACCCGACACCTCCTCAAGAGACCCAGTACTTC.